This TCR beta chain stems from a study of T cell responses to AZD1222 COVID-19 vaccine. Clones were read by immunoSEQ multiplex PCR, and TCRdb kept only the in-frame ones, dropping some. The sample has some 130,000 clones; around 90% are singletons. The CDR3 is 16 amino acids. Germline V gives CDR1 GTSNPN, CDR2 SVGIG (reference sequence). Trimming shortened V by 0 bases and J by 0 bases, and 12 bases separated the two germline ends. This clone was seen only a few times. Its antigen remains unidentified. Study conclusions and caveats: Among spike-specific TCRs, nearly half reportedly target unmutated variant regions. Clonal diversity may have been underestimated, and the donors were mostly white British, with more females than males.

This sample comprised peripheral blood, obtained on day 0 of AZD1222 vaccination. This TCR was recovered from an adult in good health. J is TRBJ1-5 and V is TRBV30; D is possibly TRBD1 (6 bases). Here the CDR3 reads CAWSVWDKHSNQPQHF. The CDR3 DNA is TGTGCCTGGAGTGTCTGGGACAAACATAGCAATCAGCCCCAGCATTTT.